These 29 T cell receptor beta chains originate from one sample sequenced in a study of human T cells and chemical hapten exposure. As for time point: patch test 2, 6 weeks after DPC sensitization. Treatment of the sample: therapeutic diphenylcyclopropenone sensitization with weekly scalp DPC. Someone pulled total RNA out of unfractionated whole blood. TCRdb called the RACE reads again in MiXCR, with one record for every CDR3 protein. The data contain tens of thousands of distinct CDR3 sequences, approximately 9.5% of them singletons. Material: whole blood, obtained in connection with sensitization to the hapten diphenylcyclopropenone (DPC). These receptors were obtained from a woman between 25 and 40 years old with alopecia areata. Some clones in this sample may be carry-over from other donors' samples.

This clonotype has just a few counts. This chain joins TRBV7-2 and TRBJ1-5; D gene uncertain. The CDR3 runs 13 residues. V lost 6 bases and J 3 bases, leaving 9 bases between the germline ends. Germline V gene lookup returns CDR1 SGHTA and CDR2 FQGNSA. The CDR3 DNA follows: TGTGCCAGCAGTACGGCCCCCAATCAGCCCCAGCATTTT. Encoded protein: CASSTAPNQPQHF. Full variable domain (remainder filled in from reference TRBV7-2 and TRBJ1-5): GAGVSQSPSNKVTEKGKDVELRCDPISGHTALYWYRQSLGQGLEFLIYFQGNSAPDKSGLPSDRFSAERTGGSVSTLTIQRTQQEDSAVYLCASSTAPNQPQHFGDGTRLSIL.

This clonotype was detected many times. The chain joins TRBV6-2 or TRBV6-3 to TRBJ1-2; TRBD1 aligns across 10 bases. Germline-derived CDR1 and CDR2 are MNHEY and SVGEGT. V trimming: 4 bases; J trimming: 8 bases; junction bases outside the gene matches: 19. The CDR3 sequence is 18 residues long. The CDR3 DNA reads TGTGCCAGCAGTTCTTCCAGACCTAGACGGGACAGGGGCGACGGCTACACCTTC. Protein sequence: CASSSSRPRRDRGDGYTF.

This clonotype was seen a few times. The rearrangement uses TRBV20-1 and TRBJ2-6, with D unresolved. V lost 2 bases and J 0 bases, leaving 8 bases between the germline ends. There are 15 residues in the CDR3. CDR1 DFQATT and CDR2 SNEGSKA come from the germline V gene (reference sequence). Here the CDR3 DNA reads TGCAGTGCTAGATCCGATAGCTCTGGGGCCAACGTCCTGACTTTC. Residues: CSARSDSSGANVLTF.

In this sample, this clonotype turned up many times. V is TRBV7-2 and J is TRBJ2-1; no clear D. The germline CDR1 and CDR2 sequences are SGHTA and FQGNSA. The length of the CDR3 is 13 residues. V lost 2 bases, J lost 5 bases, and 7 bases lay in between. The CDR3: CASSLRSDNEQFF. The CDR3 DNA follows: TGTGCCAGCAGCTTACGGAGTGACAATGAGCAGTTCTTC.

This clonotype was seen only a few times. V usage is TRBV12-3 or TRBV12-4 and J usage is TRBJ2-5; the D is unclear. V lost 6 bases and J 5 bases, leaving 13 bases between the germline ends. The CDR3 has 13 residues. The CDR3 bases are TGTGCCAGCAGCTCCCAGGCAGATGAGACCCAGTACTTC. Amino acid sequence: CASSSQADETQYF.

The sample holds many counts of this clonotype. The chain's CDR3 is CASSGIRNEQFF. In nucleotides, the CDR3 is TGTGCCAGCAGCGGGATACGCAATGAGCAGTTCTTC. This chain links TRBV9 with TRBJ2-1; no reliable D call. Germline V gives CDR1 SGDLS, CDR2 YYNGEE. The CDR3 spans 12 residues. Trimming removed 3 bases from V and 6 bases from J, with 7 bases in between.

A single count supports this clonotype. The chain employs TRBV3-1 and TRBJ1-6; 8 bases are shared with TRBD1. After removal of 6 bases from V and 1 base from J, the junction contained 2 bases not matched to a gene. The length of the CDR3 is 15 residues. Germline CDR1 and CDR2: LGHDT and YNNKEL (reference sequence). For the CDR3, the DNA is TGTGCCAGCAGGACAGGGGCTTCCTATAATTCACCCCTCCACTTT. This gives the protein CASRTGASYNSPLHF.

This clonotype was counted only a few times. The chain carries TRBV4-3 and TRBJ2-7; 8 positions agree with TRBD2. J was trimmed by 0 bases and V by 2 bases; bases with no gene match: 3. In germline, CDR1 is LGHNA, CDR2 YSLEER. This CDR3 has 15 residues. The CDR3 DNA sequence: TGCGCCAGCAGCCAAAGGCGGGGGGCCTCCTACGAGCAGTACTTC. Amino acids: CASSQRRGASYEQYF.

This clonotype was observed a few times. In DNA form, the CDR3 reads TGTGCCAGCAGCTTGGGATGGGACAGGGGGTTTAGTGAGCAGTTCTTC. This translates into CASSLGWDRGFSEQFF. The chain combines TRBV5-8 with TRBJ2-1, with TRBD1 identical over 11 bases. Trimming at V came to 0 bases and at J to 9 bases, leaving 8 bases not matched to a gene. The CDR3 runs 16 residues. Per the germline V gene, CDR1 is SGHTS and CDR2 is YDEGEE. Full variable domain (outside the CDR3, taken from reference TRBV5-8 and TRBJ2-1): EAGVTQSPTHLIKTRGQQATLRCSPISGHTSVYWYQQALGLGLQFLLWYDEGEERNRGNFPPRFSGRQFPNYSSELNVNALELEDSALYLCASSLGWDRGFSEQFFGPGTRLTVL.

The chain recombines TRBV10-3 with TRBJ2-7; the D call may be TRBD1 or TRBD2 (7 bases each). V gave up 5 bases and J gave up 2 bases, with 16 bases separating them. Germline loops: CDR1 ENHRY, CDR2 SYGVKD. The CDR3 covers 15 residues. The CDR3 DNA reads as TGTGCCATCAGTAATGACAGGGAGGGGACCTACGAGCAGTACTTC. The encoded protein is CAISNDREGTYEQYF.

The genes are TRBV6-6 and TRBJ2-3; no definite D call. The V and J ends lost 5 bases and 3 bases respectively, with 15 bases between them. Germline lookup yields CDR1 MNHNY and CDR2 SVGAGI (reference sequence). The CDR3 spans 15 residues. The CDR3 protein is CASSGRSAGTDTQYF. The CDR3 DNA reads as TGTGCCAGCAGTGGCCGGAGCGCCGGAACAGATACGCAGTATTTT.

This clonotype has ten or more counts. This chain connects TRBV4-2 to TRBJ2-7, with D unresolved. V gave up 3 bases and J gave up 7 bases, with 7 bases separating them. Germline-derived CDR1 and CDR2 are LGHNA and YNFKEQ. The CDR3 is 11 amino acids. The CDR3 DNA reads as TGTGCCAGCAGCCAGGACGAGGAGCAGTACTTC. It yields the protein CASSQDEEQYF.

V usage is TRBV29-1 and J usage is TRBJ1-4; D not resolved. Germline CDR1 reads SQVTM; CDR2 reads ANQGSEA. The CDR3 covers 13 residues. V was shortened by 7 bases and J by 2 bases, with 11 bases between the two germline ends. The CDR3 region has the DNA TGCAGCGCCGGGAGTCGGACTAATGAAAAACTGTTTTTT. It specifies CSAGSRTNEKLFF.

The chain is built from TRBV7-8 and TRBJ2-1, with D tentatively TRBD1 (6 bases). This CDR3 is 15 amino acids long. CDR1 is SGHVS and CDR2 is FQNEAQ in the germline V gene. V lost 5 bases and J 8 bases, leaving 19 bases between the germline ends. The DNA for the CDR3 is TGTGCCAGCAGCGTAGACAGGCGATCAGGGGATGAGCAGTTCTTC. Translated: CASSVDRRSGDEQFF. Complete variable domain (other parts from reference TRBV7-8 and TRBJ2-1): GAGVSQSPRYKVAKRGQDVALRCDPISGHVSLFWYQQALGQGPEFLTYFQNEAQLDKSGLPSDRFFAERPEGSVSTLKIQRTQQEDSAVYLCASSVDRRSGDEQFFGPGTRLTVL.

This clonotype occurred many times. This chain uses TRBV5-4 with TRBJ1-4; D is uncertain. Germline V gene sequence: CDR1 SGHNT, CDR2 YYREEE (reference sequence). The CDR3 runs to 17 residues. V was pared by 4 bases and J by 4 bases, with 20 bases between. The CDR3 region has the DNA TGTGCCAGCAGCCCCGACGGTGGTGATTCACATAATGAAAAACTGTTTTTT. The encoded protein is CASSPDGGDSHNEKLFF.

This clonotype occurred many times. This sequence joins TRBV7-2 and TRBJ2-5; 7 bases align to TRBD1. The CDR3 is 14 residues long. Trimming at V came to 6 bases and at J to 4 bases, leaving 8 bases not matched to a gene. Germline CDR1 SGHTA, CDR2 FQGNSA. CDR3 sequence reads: CASRGQSPGETQYF. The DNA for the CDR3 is TGTGCCAGCAGGGGACAGAGCCCAGGAGAGACCCAGTACTTC.

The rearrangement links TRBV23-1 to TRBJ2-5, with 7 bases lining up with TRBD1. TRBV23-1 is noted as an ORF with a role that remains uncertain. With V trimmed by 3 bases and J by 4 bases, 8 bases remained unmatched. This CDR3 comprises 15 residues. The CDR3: CASSQGQPGVETQYF. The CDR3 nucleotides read TGCGCCAGCAGTCAGGGACAGCCCGGGGTAGAGACCCAGTACTTC.

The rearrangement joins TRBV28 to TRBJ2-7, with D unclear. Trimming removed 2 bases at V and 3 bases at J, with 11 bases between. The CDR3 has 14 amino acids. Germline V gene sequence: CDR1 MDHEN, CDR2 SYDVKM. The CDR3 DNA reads TGTGCCAGCAGTTTAGAACAGACCCGCTACGAGCAGTACTTC. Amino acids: CASSLEQTRYEQYF.

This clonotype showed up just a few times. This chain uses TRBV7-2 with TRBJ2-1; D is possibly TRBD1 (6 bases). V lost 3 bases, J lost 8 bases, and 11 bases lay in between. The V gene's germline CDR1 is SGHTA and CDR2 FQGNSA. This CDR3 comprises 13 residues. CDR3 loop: CASSLGSGDEQFF. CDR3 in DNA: TGTGCCAGCAGCTTGGGCTCAGGGGATGAGCAGTTCTTC.

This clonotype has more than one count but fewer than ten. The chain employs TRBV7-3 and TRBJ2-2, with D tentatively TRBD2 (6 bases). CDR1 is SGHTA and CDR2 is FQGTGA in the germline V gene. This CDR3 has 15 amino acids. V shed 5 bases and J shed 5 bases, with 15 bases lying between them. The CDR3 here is CASSPTGGTTGELFF. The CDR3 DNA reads TGTGCCAGCAGCCCCACCGGGGGTACGACCGGGGAGCTGTTTTTT.

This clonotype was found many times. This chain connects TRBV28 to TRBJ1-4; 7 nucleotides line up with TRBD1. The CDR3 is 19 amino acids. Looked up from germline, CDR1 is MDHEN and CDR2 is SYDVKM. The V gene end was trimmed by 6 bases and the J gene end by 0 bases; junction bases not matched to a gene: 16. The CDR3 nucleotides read TGTGCCAGCAGCCTAGGGGGGTGGCAGGGGGAGACAACTAATGAAAAACTGTTTTTT. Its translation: CASSLGGWQGETTNEKLFF.

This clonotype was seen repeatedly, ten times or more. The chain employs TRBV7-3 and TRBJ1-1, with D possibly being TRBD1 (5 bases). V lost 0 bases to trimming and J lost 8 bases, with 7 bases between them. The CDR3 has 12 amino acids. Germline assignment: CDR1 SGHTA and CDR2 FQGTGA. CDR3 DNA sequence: TGTGCCAGCAGCTTAACAGGGGACGAAGCTTTCTTT. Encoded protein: CASSLTGDEAFF.

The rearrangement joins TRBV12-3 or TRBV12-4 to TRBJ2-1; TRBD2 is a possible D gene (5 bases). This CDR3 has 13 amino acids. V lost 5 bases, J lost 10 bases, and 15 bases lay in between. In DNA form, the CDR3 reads TGTGCCAGCAGTGCAGGACTCTTACGGGAGCAGTTCTTC. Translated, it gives CASSAGLLREQFF.

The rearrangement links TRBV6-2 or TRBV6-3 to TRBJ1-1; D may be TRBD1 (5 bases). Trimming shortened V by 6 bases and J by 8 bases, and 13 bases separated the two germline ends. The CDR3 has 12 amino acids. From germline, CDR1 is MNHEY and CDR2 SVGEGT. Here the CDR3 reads CASRRGAGEAFF. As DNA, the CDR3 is TGTGCCAGCAGGAGGGGAGCTGGGGAAGCTTTCTTT.

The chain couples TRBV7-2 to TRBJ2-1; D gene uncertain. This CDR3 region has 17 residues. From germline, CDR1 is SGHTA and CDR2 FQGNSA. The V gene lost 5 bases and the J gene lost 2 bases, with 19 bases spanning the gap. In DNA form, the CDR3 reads TGTGCCAGCAGCCATGCGTCCTTTTTGGGTGCCTACAATGAGCAGTTCTTC. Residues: CASSHASFLGAYNEQFF.

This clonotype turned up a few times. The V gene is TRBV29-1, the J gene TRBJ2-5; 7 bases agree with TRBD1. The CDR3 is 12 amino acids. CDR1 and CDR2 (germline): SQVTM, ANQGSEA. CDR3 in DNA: TGCAGTGCTCGCGACAGGGTTGAGACCCAGTACTTC. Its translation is CSARDRVETQYF.

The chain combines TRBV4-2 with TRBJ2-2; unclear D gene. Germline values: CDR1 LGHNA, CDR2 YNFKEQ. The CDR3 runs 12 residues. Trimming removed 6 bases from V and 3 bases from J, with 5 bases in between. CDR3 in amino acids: CASSLDTGELFF. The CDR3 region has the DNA TGTGCCAGCAGTCTAGACACCGGGGAGCTGTTTTTT.

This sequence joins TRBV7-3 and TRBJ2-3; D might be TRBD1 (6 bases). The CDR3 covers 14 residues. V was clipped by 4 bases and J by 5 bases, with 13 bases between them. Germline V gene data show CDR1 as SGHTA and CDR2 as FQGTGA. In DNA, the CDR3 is TGTGCCAGCAGCTACGGACAGCGAGGAGATACGCAGTATTTT. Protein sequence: CASSYGQRGDTQYF.

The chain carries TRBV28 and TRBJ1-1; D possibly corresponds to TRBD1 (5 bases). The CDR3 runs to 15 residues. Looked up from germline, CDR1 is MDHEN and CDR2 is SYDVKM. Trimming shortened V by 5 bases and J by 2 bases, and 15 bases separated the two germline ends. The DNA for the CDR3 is TGTGCCAGCAGTGTTCCCTTGACAGTTAACACTGAAGCTTTCTTT. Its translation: CASSVPLTVNTEAFF. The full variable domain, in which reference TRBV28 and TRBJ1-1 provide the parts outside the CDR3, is DVKVTQSSRYLVKRTGEKVFLECVQDMDHENMFWYRQDPGLGLRLIYFSYDVKMKEKGDIPEGYSVSREKKERFSLILESASTNQTSMYLCASSVPLTVNTEAFFGQGTRLTVV.